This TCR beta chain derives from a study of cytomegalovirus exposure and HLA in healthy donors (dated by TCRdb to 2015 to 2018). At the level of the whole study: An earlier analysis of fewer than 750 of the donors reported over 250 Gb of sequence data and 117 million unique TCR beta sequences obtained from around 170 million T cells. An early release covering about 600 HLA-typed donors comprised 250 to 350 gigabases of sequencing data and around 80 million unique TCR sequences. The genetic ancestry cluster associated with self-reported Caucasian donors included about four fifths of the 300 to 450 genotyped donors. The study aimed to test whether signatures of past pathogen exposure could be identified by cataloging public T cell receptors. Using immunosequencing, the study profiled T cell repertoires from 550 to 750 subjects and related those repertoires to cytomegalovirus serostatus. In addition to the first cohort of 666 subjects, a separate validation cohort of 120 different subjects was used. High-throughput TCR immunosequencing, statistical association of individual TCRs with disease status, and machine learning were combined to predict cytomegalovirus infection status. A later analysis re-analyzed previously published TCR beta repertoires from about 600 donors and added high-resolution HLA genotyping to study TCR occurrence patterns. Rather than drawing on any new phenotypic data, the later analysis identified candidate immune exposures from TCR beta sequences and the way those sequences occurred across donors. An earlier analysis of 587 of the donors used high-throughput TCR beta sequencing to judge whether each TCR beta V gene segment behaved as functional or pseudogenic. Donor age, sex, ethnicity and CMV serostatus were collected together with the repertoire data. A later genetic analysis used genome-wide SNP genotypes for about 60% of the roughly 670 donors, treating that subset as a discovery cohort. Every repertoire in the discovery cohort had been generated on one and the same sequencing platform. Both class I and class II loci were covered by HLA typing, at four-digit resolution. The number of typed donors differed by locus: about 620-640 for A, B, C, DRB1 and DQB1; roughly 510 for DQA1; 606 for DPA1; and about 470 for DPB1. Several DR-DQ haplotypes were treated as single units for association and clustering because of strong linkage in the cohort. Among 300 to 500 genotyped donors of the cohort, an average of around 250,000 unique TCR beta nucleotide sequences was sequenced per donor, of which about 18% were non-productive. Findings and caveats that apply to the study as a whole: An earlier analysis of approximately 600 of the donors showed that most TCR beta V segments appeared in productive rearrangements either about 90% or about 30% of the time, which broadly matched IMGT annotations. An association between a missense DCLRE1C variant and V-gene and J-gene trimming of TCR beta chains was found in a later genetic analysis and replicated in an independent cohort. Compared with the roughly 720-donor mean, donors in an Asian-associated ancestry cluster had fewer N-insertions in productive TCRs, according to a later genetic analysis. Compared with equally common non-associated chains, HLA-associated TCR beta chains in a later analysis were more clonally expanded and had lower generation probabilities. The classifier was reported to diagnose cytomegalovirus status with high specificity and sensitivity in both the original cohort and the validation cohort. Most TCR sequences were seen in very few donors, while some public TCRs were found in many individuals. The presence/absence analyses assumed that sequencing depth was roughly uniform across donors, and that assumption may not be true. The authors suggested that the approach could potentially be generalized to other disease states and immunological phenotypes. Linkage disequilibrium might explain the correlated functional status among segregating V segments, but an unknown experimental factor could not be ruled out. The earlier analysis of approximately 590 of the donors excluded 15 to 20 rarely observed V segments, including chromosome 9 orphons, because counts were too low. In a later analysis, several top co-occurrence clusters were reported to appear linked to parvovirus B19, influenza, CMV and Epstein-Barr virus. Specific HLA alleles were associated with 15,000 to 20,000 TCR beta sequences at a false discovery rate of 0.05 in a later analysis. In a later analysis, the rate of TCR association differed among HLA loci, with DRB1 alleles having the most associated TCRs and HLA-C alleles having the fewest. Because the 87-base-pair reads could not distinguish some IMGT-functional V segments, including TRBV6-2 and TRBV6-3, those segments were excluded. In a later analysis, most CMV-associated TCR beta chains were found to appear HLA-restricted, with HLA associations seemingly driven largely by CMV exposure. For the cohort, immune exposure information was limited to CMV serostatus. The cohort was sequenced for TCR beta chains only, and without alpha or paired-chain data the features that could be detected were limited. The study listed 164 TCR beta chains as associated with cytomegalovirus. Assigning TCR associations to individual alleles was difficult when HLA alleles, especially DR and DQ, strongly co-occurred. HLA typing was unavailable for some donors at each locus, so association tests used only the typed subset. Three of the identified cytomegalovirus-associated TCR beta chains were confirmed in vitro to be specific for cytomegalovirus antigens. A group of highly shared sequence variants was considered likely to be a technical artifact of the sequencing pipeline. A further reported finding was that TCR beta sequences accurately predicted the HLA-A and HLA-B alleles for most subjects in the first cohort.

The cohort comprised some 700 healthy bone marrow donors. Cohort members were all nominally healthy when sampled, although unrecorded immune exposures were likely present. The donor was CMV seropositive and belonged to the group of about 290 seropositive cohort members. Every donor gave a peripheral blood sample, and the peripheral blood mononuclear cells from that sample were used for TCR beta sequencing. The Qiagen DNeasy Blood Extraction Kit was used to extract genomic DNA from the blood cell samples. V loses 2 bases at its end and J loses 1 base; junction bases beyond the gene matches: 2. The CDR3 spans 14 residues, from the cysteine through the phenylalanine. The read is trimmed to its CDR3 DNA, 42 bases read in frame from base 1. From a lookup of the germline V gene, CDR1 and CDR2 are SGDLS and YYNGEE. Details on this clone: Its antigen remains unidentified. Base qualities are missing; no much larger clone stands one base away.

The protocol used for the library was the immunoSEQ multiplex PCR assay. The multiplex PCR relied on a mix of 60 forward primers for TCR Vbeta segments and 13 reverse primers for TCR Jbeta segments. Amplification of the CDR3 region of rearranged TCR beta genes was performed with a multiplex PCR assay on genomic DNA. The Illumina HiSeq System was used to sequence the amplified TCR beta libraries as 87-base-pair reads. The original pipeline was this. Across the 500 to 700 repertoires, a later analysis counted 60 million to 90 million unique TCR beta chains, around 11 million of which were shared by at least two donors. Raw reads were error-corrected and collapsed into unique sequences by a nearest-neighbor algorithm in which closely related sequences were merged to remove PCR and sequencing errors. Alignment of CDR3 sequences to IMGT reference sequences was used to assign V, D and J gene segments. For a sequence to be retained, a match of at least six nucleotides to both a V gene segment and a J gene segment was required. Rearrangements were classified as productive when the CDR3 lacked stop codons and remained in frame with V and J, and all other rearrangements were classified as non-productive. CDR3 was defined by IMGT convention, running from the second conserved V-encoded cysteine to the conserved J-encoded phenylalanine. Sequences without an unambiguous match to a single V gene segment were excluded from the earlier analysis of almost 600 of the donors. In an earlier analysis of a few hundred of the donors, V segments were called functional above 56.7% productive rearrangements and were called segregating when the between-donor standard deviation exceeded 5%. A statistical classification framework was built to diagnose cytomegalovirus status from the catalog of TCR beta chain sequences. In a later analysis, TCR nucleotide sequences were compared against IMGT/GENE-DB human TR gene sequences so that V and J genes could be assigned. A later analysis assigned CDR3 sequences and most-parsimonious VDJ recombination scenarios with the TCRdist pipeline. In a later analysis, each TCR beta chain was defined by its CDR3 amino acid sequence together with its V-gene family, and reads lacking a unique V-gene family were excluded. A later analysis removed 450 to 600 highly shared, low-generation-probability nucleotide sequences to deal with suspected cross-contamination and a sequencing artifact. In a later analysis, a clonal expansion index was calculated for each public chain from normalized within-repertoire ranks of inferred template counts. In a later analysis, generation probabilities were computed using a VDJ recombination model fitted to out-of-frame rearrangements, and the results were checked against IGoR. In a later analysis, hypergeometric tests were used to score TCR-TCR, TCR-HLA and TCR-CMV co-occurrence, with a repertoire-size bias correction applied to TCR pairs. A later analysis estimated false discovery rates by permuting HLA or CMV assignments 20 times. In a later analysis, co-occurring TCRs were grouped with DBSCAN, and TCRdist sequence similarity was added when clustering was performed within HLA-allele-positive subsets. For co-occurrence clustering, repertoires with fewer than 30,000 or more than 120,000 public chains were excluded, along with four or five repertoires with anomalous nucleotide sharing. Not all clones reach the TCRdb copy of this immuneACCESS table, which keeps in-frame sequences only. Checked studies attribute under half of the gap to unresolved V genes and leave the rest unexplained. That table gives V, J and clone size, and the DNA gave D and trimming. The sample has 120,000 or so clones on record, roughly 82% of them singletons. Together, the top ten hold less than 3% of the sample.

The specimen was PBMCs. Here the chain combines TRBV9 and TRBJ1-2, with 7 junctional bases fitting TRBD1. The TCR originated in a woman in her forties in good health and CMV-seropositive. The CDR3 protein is CASSVGTDNYGYTF. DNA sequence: TGTGCCAGCAGCGTTGGGACAGATAACTATGGCTACACCTTC.